This T cell receptor beta chain was observed in a study of radiation and T cells in renal cell carcinoma. Time point meaning: blood 2 weeks post-SBRT. Sample treatment: 15 Gy SBRT to primary tumor, nephrectomy 4 weeks later. Serial blood draws occurred at baseline and 2 and 4 weeks post-SBRT. Clear cell pathology was present in this patient's renal cell carcinoma. Assay: immunoSEQ multiplex PCR; the TCRdb copy retains only in-frame clones and omits some. The table lists about 130,000 clones, around 85% of them singletons. The CDR3 is 15 residues long. CDR1 SGHKS and CDR2 YYEKEE come from the germline V gene (reference sequence). Trimming removed 5 bases from V and 2 bases from J; junction bases left unmatched: 5.

The rearrangement uses TRBV5-5 and TRBJ2-1, with 9 bases identical to TRBD2. This TCR was recovered from a man in his forties or fifties with renal cell carcinoma. Material: blood, obtained from a patient whose treatment included radiotherapy and nephrectomy. The DNA for the CDR3 is TGTGCCAGCAGAGTGGCTAGCGGGACCTACAATGAGCAGTTCTTC. Amino acids: CASRVASGTYNEQFF.